A selection of T cell receptor beta chains follows, all from one sample in a study of cytomegalovirus exposure and HLA in healthy donors. The protocol was immunoSEQ multiplex PCR, while the TCRdb copy is restricted to in-frame clones and leaves out a portion. The sample lists approximately 130,000 clones; approximately 81% were seen once. The specimen sequenced was PBMCs. The receptors originated from a young man in good health and CMV-seronegative. The CDR3 runs from the conserved cysteine through the conserved F or W. A D gene is named only where the DNA matches it firmly. Clone sizes are given selectively: once, few, many, or a class where the clone is expanded.

J: TRBJ2-7; size: few; V: TRBV10-1; D: .; CDR3: CASSRDTLAHEQYF; DNA: TGCGCCAGCAGCCGGGACACCTTGGCCCACGAGCAGTACTTC
J: TRBJ1-6; size: .; V: TRBV30; D: .; CDR3: CAWSVSTRYVHF; DNA: TGTGCCTGGAGTGTATCGACTCGGTATGTCCACTTT
J: TRBJ2-7; size: .; V: TRBV28; D: .; CDR3: CASSYDSEQYF; DNA: TGTGCCAGCAGTTACGACAGCGAGCAGTACTTC
J: TRBJ1-2; size: few; V: TRBV7-9; D: TRBD1; CDR3: CASRFTGGVGYTF; DNA: TGTGCCAGCAGGTTTACAGGGGGCGTTGGCTACACCTTC
J: TRBJ1-6; size: .; V: TRBV28; D: TRBD1; CDR3: CASQSGQGNNSPLHF; DNA: TGTGCCAGCCAAAGTGGACAGGGAAATAATTCACCCCTCCACTTT
J: TRBJ2-1; size: .; V: TRBV30; D: TRBD1; CDR3: CALSRDRDNEQFF; DNA: TGTGCCTTAAGCCGGGACAGGGACAATGAGCAGTTCTTC
J: TRBJ1-1; size: .; V: TRBV5-1; D: .; CDR3: CASSLETRGRGAFF; DNA: TGCGCCAGCAGCTTGGAAACAAGGGGCAGGGGAGCTTTCTTT
J: TRBJ2-3; size: .; V: TRBV2; D: .; CDR3: CASIGPSTDTQYF; DNA: TGTGCCAGCATCGGTCCTAGCACAGATACGCAGTATTTT
J: TRBJ2-7; size: .; V: TRBV5-1; D: TRBD1; CDR3: CASSLGDRGSYEQYF; DNA: TGCGCCAGCAGCTTGGGGGACAGGGGCTCCTACGAGCAGTACTTC
J: TRBJ1-5; size: few; V: TRBV5-1; D: TRBD1; CDR3: CASRTGEGQPQHF; DNA: TGCGCCAGTAGGACAGGGGAGGGTCAGCCCCAGCATTTT
J: TRBJ1-3; size: .; V: TRBV11-2; D: TRBD1; CDR3: CASSLDPGQGGNTIYF; DNA: TGTGCCAGCAGCTTAGATCCGGGACAGGGTGGAAACACCATATATTTT
J: TRBJ2-2; size: .; V: TRBV13; D: .; CDR3: CASSAGPTNTGELFF; DNA: TGTGCCAGCAGCGCGGGCCCGACGAACACCGGGGAGCTGTTTTTT
J: TRBJ2-1; size: .; V: TRBV5-1; D: TRBD1; CDR3: CASSQNRGEQFF; DNA: TGCGCCAGCAGCCAAAACAGGGGTGAGCAGTTCTTC
J: TRBJ2-7; size: .; V: TRBV9; D: .; CDR3: CASSNSGGNAYEQYF; DNA: TGTGCCAGCAGCAATAGTGGGGGGAATGCCTACGAGCAGTACTTC
J: TRBJ2-7; size: .; V: TRBV7-2; D: .; CDR3: CASSFADSLSYEQYF; DNA: TGTGCCAGCAGCTTTGCGGATTCTCTCTCCTACGAGCAGTACTTC
J: TRBJ1-4; size: .; V: TRBV29-1; D: TRBD1; CDR3: CSVGYTGGAGKLFF; DNA: TGCAGCGTTGGGTATACAGGGGGCGCGGGAAAACTGTTTTTT
J: TRBJ2-5; size: .; V: TRBV30; D: .; CDR3: CAWSEGANQETQYF; DNA: TGTGCCTGGAGTGAGGGAGCGAACCAAGAGACCCAGTACTTC
J: TRBJ2-1; size: .; V: TRBV4-1; D: TRBD1; CDR3: CASSVPGTGNEQFF; DNA: TGCGCCAGCAGTGTTCCCGGGACAGGGAATGAGCAGTTCTTC
J: TRBJ1-2; size: few; V: TRBV7-9; D: .; CDR3: CASSVGGSYGYTF; DNA: TGTGCCAGCAGCGTCGGGGGATCTTATGGCTACACCTTC
J: TRBJ1-2; size: .; V: TRBV10-3; D: .; CDR3: CAAGTLDYGYTF; DNA: TGTGCCGCCGGGACATTAGATTATGGCTACACCTTC